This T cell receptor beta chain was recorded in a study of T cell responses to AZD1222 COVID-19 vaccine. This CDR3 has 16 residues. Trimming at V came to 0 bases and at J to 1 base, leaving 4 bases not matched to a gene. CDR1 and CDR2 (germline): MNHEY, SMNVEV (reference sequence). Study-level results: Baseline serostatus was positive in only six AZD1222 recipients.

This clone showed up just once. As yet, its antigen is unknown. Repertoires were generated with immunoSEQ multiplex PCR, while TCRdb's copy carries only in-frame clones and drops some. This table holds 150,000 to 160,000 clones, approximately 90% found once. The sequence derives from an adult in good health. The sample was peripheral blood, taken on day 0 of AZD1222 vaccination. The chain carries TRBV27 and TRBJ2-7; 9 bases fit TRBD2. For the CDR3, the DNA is TGTGCCAGCAGTTTATCTGGCCTAGCGGGGTCCTACGAGCAGTACTTC. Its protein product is CASSLSGLAGSYEQYF.